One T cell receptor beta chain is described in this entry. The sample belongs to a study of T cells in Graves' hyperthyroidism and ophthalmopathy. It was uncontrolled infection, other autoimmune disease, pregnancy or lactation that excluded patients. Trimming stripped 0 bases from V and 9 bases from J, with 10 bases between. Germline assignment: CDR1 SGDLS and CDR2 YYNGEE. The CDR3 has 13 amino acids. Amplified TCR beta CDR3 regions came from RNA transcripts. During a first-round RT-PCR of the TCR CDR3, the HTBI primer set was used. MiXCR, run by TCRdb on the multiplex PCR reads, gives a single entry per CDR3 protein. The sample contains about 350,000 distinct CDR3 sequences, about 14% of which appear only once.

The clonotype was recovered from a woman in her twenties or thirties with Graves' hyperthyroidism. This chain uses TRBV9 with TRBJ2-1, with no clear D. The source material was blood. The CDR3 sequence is CASSVANGGEQFF. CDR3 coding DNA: TGTGCCAGCAGCGTAGCGAATGGCGGTGAGCAGTTCTTC.